This TCR beta chain came from a study of pediatric ulcerative colitis. Findings of the study overall: Ulcerative colitis patients shared more blood-rectal clones than controls.

Using immunoSEQ multiplex PCR, the repertoire was profiled, and TCRdb retains in-frame clones only, with some absent. Of a few thousand clones listed, about 88% are singletons. This clone has only one observation. Its target is unknown. Before the diagnostic colonoscopy, ulcerative colitis patients were free of immunosuppressive medication. Sequencing was carried out using blood. This clonotype was sampled from a boy aged 5-17 years with mild ulcerative colitis.

The CDR3 DNA sequence: TGTGCCAGCATGACCCCTAGCCTCCAAGAGACCCAGTACTTC. This sequence encodes CASMTPSLQETQYF. This sequence joins TRBV28 and TRBJ2-5; possible D gene TRBD2, 5 bases. Germline V lookup: CDR1 MDHEN, CDR2 SYDVKM. The CDR3 sequence is 14 residues long. V shed 7 bases and J shed 1 base, with 13 bases lying between them. Full variable domain (missing parts from reference TRBV28 and TRBJ2-5): DVKVTQSSRYLVKRTGEKVFLECVQDMDHENMFWYRQDPGLGLRLIYFSYDVKMKEKGDIPEGYSVSREKKERFSLILESASTNQTSMYLCASMTPSLQETQYFGPGTRLLVL.